Listed below are T cell receptor beta chains from one sample, sequenced in a study of follicular helper T cells after annual influenza vaccination. Clones were read by immunoSEQ multiplex PCR, and TCRdb kept only the in-frame ones, dropping some. Of around 10,000 clones in the sample, about 84% are singletons; the top ten hold approximately 4%. The sequencing here drew on CXCR5+ CD38- circulating T follicular helper cells from blood, taken on the day of influenza vaccination. The source is an adult who received the influenza vaccine. The conserved cysteine and the conserved F or W are not part of the CDR3 here.

V gene: TRBV9; CDR3 protein: ASSVLSGASDTQY
V gene: TRBV5-1; CDR3 protein: ASSSGHGQGGTDTQY
V gene: TRBV5-1; CDR3 protein: ASSFQETQY
V gene: TRBV28; CDR3 protein: ASSAGGARTDTQY
V gene: TRBV7-2; CDR3 protein: ASSAEGSSGRYEQY
V gene: TRBV11-2; CDR3 protein: ASSAGQKLPDTQY
V gene: TRBV9; CDR3 protein: ASSKNSNTEAF
V gene: TRBV5-5; CDR3 protein: ASSLSFNEKLF
V gene: TRBV18; CDR3 protein: ASSPGTSGRGNEQF
V gene: TRBV27; CDR3 protein: ASTTGGTPLH
V gene: TRBV4-2; CDR3 protein: ASSQTGGSDTQY
V gene: TRBV4-3; CDR3 protein: ASSQDAPPGNTEAF
V gene: TRBV19; CDR3 protein: ASSIGWQGNTDTQY
V gene: TRBV7-9; CDR3 protein: ASNHYTDTQY
V gene: TRBV2; CDR3 protein: ASSESGSGYEQY
V gene: TRBV5-1; CDR3 protein: ASMEQASTNEQF
V gene: TRBV6-5; CDR3 protein: ASSYDSSNYGYT
V gene: TRBV4-3; CDR3 protein: ASSQNGRMNTEAF
V gene: TRBV10-2; CDR3 protein: ASSGWAGVGEQY
V gene: TRBV5-8; CDR3 protein: ASSGRLAGGLYNEQF
V gene: TRBV7-6; CDR3 protein: ASSRGGGEKDEQF
V gene: TRBV5-1; CDR3 protein: ASSLAGAEGNTIY
V gene: TRBV6-5; CDR3 protein: ASIGTAYNEQF
V gene: TRBV2; CDR3 protein: ASREGQGYGYT
V gene: TRBV15; CDR3 protein: ATSRVSDTQY
V gene: TRBV5-1; CDR3 protein: ASSSQNLGTF
V gene: TRBV14; CDR3 protein: ASRRQGDNYGYT
V gene: TRBV10-2; CDR3 protein: AARGARAYEQY
V gene: TRBV21-1; CDR3 protein: ASSKAKTGDSNQPQH
V gene: TRBV4-1; CDR3 protein: ASSQDRGSNEKLF
V gene: TRBV5-1; CDR3 protein: ASSLKDPRMNTEAF
V gene: TRBV28; CDR3 protein: ASRISGANVLT
V gene: TRBV7-8; CDR3 protein: ASSLATGVGTEAF
V gene: TRBV6-6; CDR3 protein: ASSYGQGRANEKLF
V gene: TRBV7-2; CDR3 protein: ASRDPGQGFIEY
V gene: TRBV7-9; CDR3 protein: ASSSGTGFDEQY
V gene: TRBV7-9; CDR3 protein: ASSRLNTGYT
V gene: TRBV4-2; CDR3 protein: ASSPQTGPGQPQH
V gene: TRBV19; CDR3 protein: ASSINKADGYT
V gene: TRBV7-2; CDR3 protein: ASSYRGGSINTQY
V gene: TRBV28; CDR3 protein: ASSFPGTGGLLYHPQH
V gene: TRBV6-1; CDR3 protein: ASSETQGNIQY
V gene: TRBV5-1; CDR3 protein: ASSWPRDYRMNTGELF
V gene: TRBV28; CDR3 protein: ASSLLSGAYRLQPQH
V gene: TRBV19; CDR3 protein: ASSMAGQGPEQY
V gene: TRBV28; CDR3 protein: ASKIAHSYEQY
V gene: TRBV9; CDR3 protein: ASNRDRNTGELF
V gene: TRBV2; CDR3 protein: ASSPDGNYGYT
V gene: TRBV30; CDR3 protein: AWSGGLNQPQH
V gene: TRBV28; CDR3 protein: ASRGLRNGELF
V gene: TRBV25-1; CDR3 protein: ASSRGGNSPLH
V gene: TRBV5-1; CDR3 protein: ASSRTGATYEQY
V gene: TRBV4-3; CDR3 protein: ASSQEPGIGTQH
V gene: TRBV7-7; CDR3 protein: ASSAGQAGSYEQY
V gene: TRBV16; CDR3 protein: ASSQSGRDQY
V gene: TRBV7-9; CDR3 protein: ASSLVQLQGTPEAF
V gene: TRBV5-1; CDR3 protein: ASSLAGAGTDTQY
V gene: TRBV4-3; CDR3 protein: ASSQNPRGGSTEAF
V gene: TRBV7-2; CDR3 protein: ASSLSTDTQY
V gene: TRBV4-3; CDR3 protein: ASSQHLKGETQY